The clone carrying this T cell receptor (beta chain) showed up many times. Its antigen is currently unknown. This sample is drawn from a study of breast tumors, draining lymph nodes, adjacent tissues. The germline V gene has CDR1 LNHDA and CDR2 SQIVND (reference sequence). The CDR3 is 15 residues long. The V gene lost 6 bases and the J gene lost 2 bases, with 13 bases spanning the gap. Study-wide findings and caveats: Compared with lymph nodes, tumors were less diverse; compared with nontumor tissue, more. The data were judged consistent with most tumor T cells coming from lymph node and expanding in tumor. Luminal-like breast cancer showed significantly greater tumor-nontumor repertoire similarity than basal-like breast cancer did. Tumor T cell lymph node origin was a supported hypothesis, not proven.

TCRdb independently ran MiXCR on the multiplex PCR reads; one entry per CDR3 protein. The sample includes some 230,000 distinct CDR3 sequences, under 35% of them seen just once. Breast cancer patients provided tissue from their axillary draining lymph nodes. The sample taken for sequencing was axillary lymph node tissue. The rearrangement joins TRBV19 to TRBJ1-4; D might be TRBD1 (6 bases). This receptor was obtained from a female donor with breast cancer. Some clones in this sample may be carry-over from other donors' samples. CDR3 bases: TGTGCCAGTAGCCTCCCGGGGGCGACTAATGAAAAACTGTTTTTT. It encodes CASSLPGATNEKLFF.